This TCR beta chain came from a study of control samples from healthy donors and cancer patients. Trimming left V 4 bases short and J 6 bases short, with 18 bases between. Germline-derived CDR1 and CDR2 are MRHNA and SNTAGT. This CDR3 comprises 15 residues. Produced via immunoSEQ multiplex PCR; TCRdb's table is partial and in-frame only. Among 80,000 to 100,000 clones, roughly 92% were seen once, and the ten largest hold around 3%. The sequenced sample consisted of blood. The J gene is TRBJ1-1, the V gene TRBV6-4; D not certain. This clonotype was obtained from a human donor in good health. The donor label of this sample is uncertain. CDR3 coding DNA: TGTGCCAGCAGTGCCGAGGGTATAAAGGGCGCTGAAGCTTTCTTT. Translation gives CASSAEGIKGAEAFF.